The 3 T cell receptor beta chains reported below all come from one sample, sequenced in a study of blood T cell repertoires in COVID-19. The data were produced by immunoSEQ multiplex PCR, yet TCRdb's version contains in-frame clones alone and is incomplete. The table shows 390,000 or so clones, with around 86% occurring only once. Sequencing input: peripheral blood. These receptors were taken from a woman aged 25-40 years with active or convalescent COVID-19.

In its sample, this clone was seen once. The V gene is TRBV27, the J gene TRBJ2-5, with TRBD2 matching 11 bases. With 5 bases clipped from V and 2 bases from J, the junction kept 4 bases outside the gene matches. This CDR3 region has 15 residues. Germline V CDR1 and CDR2: MNHEY, SMNVEV (reference sequence). In nucleotides, the CDR3 is TGTGCCAGCAGTACGCTAGCGGGAGGACAAGAGACCCAGTACTTC. This gives the protein CASSTLAGGQETQYF.

The CDR3 reads CASSSPSRPGYGYTF. The CDR3 DNA sequence: TGTGCCAGCAGCTCCCCCTCGCGGCCCGGATATGGCTACACCTTC. The V and J genes are TRBV9 and TRBJ1-2; no clear D gene. The CDR3 runs to 15 residues. The germline CDR1 and CDR2 sequences are SGDLS and YYNGEE. Deletions cut 4 bases from V and 5 bases from J, with 18 bases between.

The V gene is TRBV6-5, the J gene TRBJ2-7; 8 positions agree with TRBD2. The CDR3 consists of 15 residues. Germline-derived CDR1 and CDR2 are MNHEY and SVGAGI. Trimming at V came to 6 bases and at J to 3 bases, leaving 10 bases not matched to a gene. In nucleotides, the CDR3 is TGTGCCAGCAGCCCCTCGGGGGGGAGCAACTACGAGCAGTACTTC. Translated, it gives CASSPSGGSNYEQYF.